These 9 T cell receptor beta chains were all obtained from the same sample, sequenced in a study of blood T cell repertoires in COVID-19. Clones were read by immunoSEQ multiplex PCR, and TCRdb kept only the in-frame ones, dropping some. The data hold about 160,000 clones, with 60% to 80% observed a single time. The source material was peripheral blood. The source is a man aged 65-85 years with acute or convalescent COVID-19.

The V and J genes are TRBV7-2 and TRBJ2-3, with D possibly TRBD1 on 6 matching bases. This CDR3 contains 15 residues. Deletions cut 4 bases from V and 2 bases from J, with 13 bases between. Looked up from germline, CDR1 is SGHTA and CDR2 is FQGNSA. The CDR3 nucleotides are TGTGCCAGCAGCTCGGGTACAGGGTTCACAGATACGCAGTATTTT. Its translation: CASSSGTGFTDTQYF.

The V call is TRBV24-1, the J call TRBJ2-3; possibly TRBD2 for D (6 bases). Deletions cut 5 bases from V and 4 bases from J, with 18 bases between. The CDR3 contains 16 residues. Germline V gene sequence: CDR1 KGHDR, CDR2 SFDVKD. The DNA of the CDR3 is TGTGCCACCAGTGGCGGAGGGAGCCCCAGGGCAGATACGCAGTATTTT. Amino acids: CATSGGGSPRADTQYF.

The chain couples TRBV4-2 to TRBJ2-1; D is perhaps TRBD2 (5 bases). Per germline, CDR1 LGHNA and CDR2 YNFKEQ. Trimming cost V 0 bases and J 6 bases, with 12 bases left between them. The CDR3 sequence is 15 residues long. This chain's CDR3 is CASSQDGRSGNEQFF. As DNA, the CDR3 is TGTGCCAGCAGCCAAGATGGCAGAAGCGGCAATGAGCAGTTCTTC.

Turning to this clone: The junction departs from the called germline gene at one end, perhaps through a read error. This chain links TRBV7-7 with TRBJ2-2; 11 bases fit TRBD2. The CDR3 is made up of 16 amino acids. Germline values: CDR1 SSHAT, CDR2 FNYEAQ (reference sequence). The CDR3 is CASSLLAGDHTGELFF. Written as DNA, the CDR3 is TGTGCTAGCAGCCTACTAGCGGGAGATCACACCGGGGAGCTGTTTTTT.

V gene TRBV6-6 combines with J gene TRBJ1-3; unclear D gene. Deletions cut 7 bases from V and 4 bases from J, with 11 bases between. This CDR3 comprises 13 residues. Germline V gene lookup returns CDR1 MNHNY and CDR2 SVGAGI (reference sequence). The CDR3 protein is CASTHLTGNTIYF. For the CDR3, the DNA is TGTGCCAGCACCCACTTAACCGGAAACACCATATATTTT.

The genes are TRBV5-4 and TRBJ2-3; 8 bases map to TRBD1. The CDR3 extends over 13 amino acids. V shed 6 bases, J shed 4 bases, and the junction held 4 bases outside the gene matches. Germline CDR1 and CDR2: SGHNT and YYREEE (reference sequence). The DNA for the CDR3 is TGTGCCAGCACCCGACAGGGGTCAGATACGCAGTATTTT. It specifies CASTRQGSDTQYF.

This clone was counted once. CDR3 in amino acids: CASTKDREDYEQYF. Here the CDR3 DNA reads TGTGCCAGTACCAAGGACAGGGAGGACTACGAGCAGTACTTC. V is TRBV19 and J is TRBJ2-7; TRBD1 aligns across 8 bases. Trimming removed 7 bases from V and 3 bases from J; junction bases left unmatched: 8. This CDR3 region has 14 residues. Germline assignment: CDR1 LNHDA and CDR2 SQIVND (reference sequence).

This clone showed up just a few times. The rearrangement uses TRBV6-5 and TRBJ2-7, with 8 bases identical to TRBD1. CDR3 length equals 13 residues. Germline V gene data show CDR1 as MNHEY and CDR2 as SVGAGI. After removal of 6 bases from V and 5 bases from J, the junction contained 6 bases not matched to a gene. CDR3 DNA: TGTGCCAGCAGGCGACAGGGGCCCCACGAGCAGTACTTC. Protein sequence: CASRRQGPHEQYF.

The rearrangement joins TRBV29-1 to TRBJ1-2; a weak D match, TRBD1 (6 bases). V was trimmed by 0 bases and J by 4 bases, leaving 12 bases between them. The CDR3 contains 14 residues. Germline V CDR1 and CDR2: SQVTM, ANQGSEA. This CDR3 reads CSVEDPGQIYGYTF. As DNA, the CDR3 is TGCAGCGTTGAAGATCCCGGACAGATCTATGGCTACACCTTC.